This T cell receptor (beta chain) derives from a study of blood T cell repertoires in COVID-19 (dated by TCRdb to the early 2020s). With respect to the entire study: Samples covering the acute and convalescent phases of COVID-19 were provided by collaborators in the United States, Italy and Spain. The material from the prospective study consisted of cDNA or gDNA derived from T cells, B-cell-depleted T cells, or PBMCs. Where available, HLA class I and class II types were obtained from metadata supplied by the sample provider rather than from assay-based typing. Sample metadata almost always included a de-identified subject ID, COVID-19 status, age in years and sex. Deeply sampled blood TCRbeta repertoires from subjects exposed to, actively infected with, or recovered from COVID-19 were included in the dataset. Samples were obtained from the ongoing ImmuneRACE study (first 160 participants) and from 1,000 to 1,500 subjects provided by 6 global collaborators. A freely available public database, intended as a resource for researchers studying the immune response to SARS-CoV-2, is where the repertoires were released. General findings and caveats noted by the study authors: Clinical and demographic metadata were provided uncurated, with the amount varying by source and participant.

Remarks on this clone: What antigen it recognizes has not been identified. Its ends do not fully match the called genes, so a read error is possible.

TCRbeta CDR3 regions were amplified from genomic DNA by means of the immunoSEQ Assay, a bias-controlled multiplex PCR. Per the source publication's procedure: Within the assay, amplification of reference gene primers was used to estimate how many nucleated cells each sample contained. Sequence reads were collapsed and filtered to measure the absolute abundance of every unique TCRbeta CDR3 rearrangement. For each sample, productive Simpson clonality was calculated as the square root of Simpson's diversity index across productive rearrangements. The clones in this table, taken by TCRdb from immuneACCESS, are in-frame only. Not every clone is retained; where verified, under half of the shortfall comes from an unresolved V gene, and the cause of the rest is unknown. V, J and clone size are those of that table, while D and trimming were read from the DNA. In this sample the table shows around 270,000 clones, around 81% of which occur a single time. The ten largest clones add up to 15% to 18% of the sample.

Reading the germline V gene gives CDR1 SGHRS and CDR2 YFSETQ. The CDR3 runs 13 residues from the cysteine to the phenylalanine. Only the CDR3 DNA is retained, 39 bases long and in frame from the first base. At one collaborating source in Seattle, patients were enrolled during active infection and were followed longitudinally through the course of disease. The collaborating institutions used their own protocols to collect whole blood in K2EDTA tubes. For TCRbeta analysis, collaborators shipped samples in one of three forms: frozen whole blood, isolated PBMCs, or DNA extracted from either of those sample types.

Material: peripheral blood. This TCR was recovered from a person aged 65-85 years with COVID-19, enrolled during active disease. The rearrangement joined TRBV5-1 to TRBJ1-5; the D gene is perhaps TRBD1, from 5 matching bases. The DNA reads TGCGCCAGCAGTACGACAGCGGGTCAGCCCCGGCATTTT. Its protein is CASSTTAGQPRHF.